The next 14 T cell receptor beta chains were all read from a single sample in a study of cytomegalovirus exposure and HLA in healthy donors. Researchers ran the PCR with 60 Vbeta and 13 Jbeta primers. Only in-frame clones appear in the TCRdb table, and some are missing; sequencing was by immunoSEQ multiplex PCR. The profile shows some 190,000 clones, 65% to 80% of them singletons. Sequenced: PBMCs. Every receptor here comes from a woman aged 25 to 39 in good health and CMV-seropositive.

The chain has TRBV15 and TRBJ2-3; TRBD2 agrees at 8 bases. V trimming: 4 bases; J trimming: 4 bases; junction bases outside the gene matches: 10. Looked up from germline, CDR1 is LNHNV and CDR2 is YYDKDF (reference sequence). The CDR3 totals 16 residues. Written as DNA, the CDR3 is TGTGCCACCAGCATGGGTCGGGGGGGCCTTGCAGATACGCAGTATTTT. Translating gives CATSMGRGGLADTQYF. Variable domain in full (rest from reference TRBV15 and TRBJ2-3): DAMVIQNPRYQVTQFGKPVTLSCSQTLNHNVMYWYQQKSSQAPKLLFHYYDKDFNNEADTPDNFQSRRPNTSFCFLDIRSPGLGDTAMYLCATSMGRGGLADTQYFGPGTRLTVL.

The chain has TRBV5-5 and TRBJ2-3; 7 bases align to TRBD2. With V trimmed by 4 bases and J by 2 bases, 7 bases remained unmatched. This CDR3 is 15 amino acids long. Germline CDR1 and CDR2: SGHKS and YYEKEE (reference sequence). The CDR3 region has the DNA TGTGCCAGCAGCCGGGGGGACTACCACACAGATACGCAGTATTTT. It translates to CASSRGDYHTDTQYF.

A single count supports this clone. The chain links TRBV27 to TRBJ1-2, with 9 bases identical to TRBD1. Germline V gene data show CDR1 as MNHEY and CDR2 as SMNVEV (reference sequence). The CDR3 covers 13 residues. The J segment lost 7 bases and the V segment lost 6 bases, leaving 6 bases of the junction unmatched. Written as DNA, the CDR3 is TGTGCCAGCAGCAAAACAGGGGGCCCTGGCTACACCTTC. Its translation: CASSKTGGPGYTF.

This sequence joins TRBV19 and TRBJ1-4, with TRBD1 matching over 10 bases. The trim removed 9 bases at V and 4 bases at J, leaving 5 bases unmatched. Germline V gene sequence: CDR1 LNHDA, CDR2 SQIVND (reference sequence). The CDR3 spans 14 residues. CDR3 in DNA: TGTGCCAGAAGGGACAGGGGTCATAATGAAAAACTGTTTTTT. It specifies CARRDRGHNEKLFF.

The CDR3 nucleotides read TGTGCCAGCAGGTTTGGGACAGGGGATCCTGGGGCCAACGTCCTGACTTTC. This translates into CASRFGTGDPGANVLTF. The V call is TRBV19, the J call TRBJ2-6; 10 nucleotides line up with TRBD1. The CDR3 consists of 17 residues. Germline V gene lookup returns CDR1 LNHDA and CDR2 SQIVND (reference sequence). Trimming removed 9 bases from V and 2 bases from J; junction bases left unmatched: 10.

The chain is built from TRBV9 and TRBJ2-5, with 7 bases matching TRBD2. The trim removed 1 base at V and 5 bases at J, leaving 14 bases unmatched. The CDR3 consists of 17 residues. Germline V CDR1 and CDR2: SGDLS, YYNGEE. The CDR3 DNA follows: TGTGCCAGCAGCGTAACGCAGGGAGCGGGGTCGTTGGAGACCCAGTACTTC. This sequence encodes CASSVTQGAGSLETQYF. The whole variable domain, filled in from reference TRBV9 and TRBJ2-5, reads DSGVTQTPKHLITATGQRVTLRCSPRSGDLSVYWYQQSLDQGLQFLIQYYNGEERAKGNILERFSAQQFPDLHSELNLSSLELGDSALYFCASSVTQGAGSLETQYFGPGTRLLVL.

This clone was counted only a few times. The chain is built from TRBV5-1 and TRBJ2-3; 7 positions agree with TRBD1. The CDR3 has 14 residues. The V gene end was trimmed by 2 bases and the J gene end by 4 bases; junction bases not matched to a gene: 4. The germline V gene has CDR1 SGHRS and CDR2 YFSETQ. The CDR3 DNA follows: TGCGCCAGCAGCTTCCGACAGGGCCCAGATACGCAGTATTTT. Protein: CASSFRQGPDTQYF.

The rearrangement links TRBV6-1 to TRBJ1-1, with TRBD1 identical over 10 bases. The germline V gene encodes CDR1 MNHNS and CDR2 SASEGT. The CDR3 loop spans 14 amino acids. V was clipped by 6 bases and J by 5 bases; unmatched bases: 6. The CDR3 loop is CASSVGQGRTEAFF. The CDR3 DNA reads TGTGCCAGCAGCGTGGGACAGGGGAGGACTGAAGCTTTCTTT.

The chain couples TRBV28 to TRBJ1-1, with D unclear. Germline CDR1 is MDHEN and CDR2 is SYDVKM. V lost 2 bases, J lost 1 base, and 11 bases lay in between. There are 15 residues in the CDR3. The CDR3 protein is CASSLTHTANTEAFF. The CDR3, as DNA: TGTGCCAGCAGTTTAACCCACACAGCGAACACTGAAGCTTTCTTT. Full variable domain (missing parts from reference TRBV28 and TRBJ1-1): DVKVTQSSRYLVKRTGEKVFLECVQDMDHENMFWYRQDPGLGLRLIYFSYDVKMKEKGDIPEGYSVSREKKERFSLILESASTNQTSMYLCASSLTHTANTEAFFGQGTRLTVV.

This clone showed up just once. This CDR3 reads CAWSQNTYGYTF. For the CDR3, the DNA is TGTGCCTGGAGCCAGAACACGTATGGCTACACCTTC. The rearrangement joins TRBV30 to TRBJ1-2; no clear D. Per germline, CDR1 GTSNPN and CDR2 SVGIG (reference sequence). The CDR3 totals 12 residues. The germline V and J ends were trimmed by 3 bases and 5 bases, with 10 bases remaining between them.

CDR3 DNA sequence: TGTGCCAGCAGCTCACAGGGGGAACTCGATCAGCCCCAGCATTTT. Amino acid sequence: CASSSQGELDQPQHF. V gene TRBV9 combines with J gene TRBJ1-5; TRBD1 matches 8 bases. Germline V CDR1 and CDR2: SGDLS, YYNGEE. V shed 4 bases and J 5 bases; nucleotides not matched to a gene: 8. This CDR3 comprises 15 residues.

This chain links TRBV10-1 with TRBJ2-2; D is unresolved. Germline CDR1 is WNHNN and CDR2 is SYGVQD (reference sequence). Trimming stripped 0 bases from V and 6 bases from J, with 5 bases between. The CDR3 loop spans 13 amino acids. CDR3 protein: CASSESIPGELFF. CDR3 DNA: TGCGCCAGCAGTGAGTCCATCCCCGGGGAGCTGTTTTTT.

The chain links TRBV7-8 to TRBJ2-3; D remains unclear. Germline loops: CDR1 SGHVS, CDR2 FQNEAQ. Trimming removed 5 bases from V and 2 bases from J, with 11 bases in between. This CDR3 spans 14 amino acids. The CDR3 DNA follows: TGTGCCAGCAGCAACGTTGGGCCCACAGATACGCAGTATTTT. This encodes CASSNVGPTDTQYF.

A few counts support this clone. V gene TRBV4-3 combines with J gene TRBJ1-1, with D possibly being TRBD1 (5 bases). Germline values: CDR1 LGHNA, CDR2 YSLEER. CDR3 size: 12 residues. V was clipped by 1 base and J by 8 bases, with 8 bases between them. CDR3: CASSQGQREAFF. The CDR3 nucleotides read TGCGCCAGCAGCCAAGGACAGAGGGAAGCTTTCTTT.